This passage covers 17 T cell receptor beta chains from one sample sequenced in a study of blood T cell repertoires in COVID-19. Libraries were prepared by immunoSEQ multiplex PCR; TCRdb keeps only in-frame clonotypes and omits some of them. The sample consists of roughly 500,000 clones, 80% to 90% of them appearing once. The sample comprised peripheral blood. The receptors stem from a human donor in a cohort sampled during active COVID-19.

There are a few counts of this clone. V and J are TRBV7-9 and TRBJ1-5; possible D gene TRBD1, 6 bases. Germline CDR1 and CDR2: SEHNR and FQNEAQ (reference sequence). This CDR3 contains 14 residues. The germline V and J ends were trimmed by 5 bases and 7 bases, with 15 bases remaining between them. In nucleotides, the CDR3 is TGTGCCAGCAGCACAACAGGGCCAGGACAGCCCCAGCATTTT. Translation: CASSTTGPGQPQHF.

The V and J genes are TRBV9 and TRBJ2-1; TRBD2 agrees at 11 bases. Losses at the gene ends were 4 bases for V and 2 bases for J; bases not matched to a gene: 8. The CDR3 loop spans 17 amino acids. Germline V lookup: CDR1 SGDLS, CDR2 YYNGEE. DNA for the CDR3: TGTGCCAGCAGCTCACCCTTAGCGGGAGGGGCCTACAATGAGCAGTTCTTC. This codes for CASSSPLAGGAYNEQFF. Supplemented by reference TRBV9 and TRBJ2-1, the full variable domain reads DSGVTQTPKHLITATGQRVTLRCSPRSGDLSVYWYQQSLDQGLQFLIQYYNGEERAKGNILERFSAQQFPDLHSELNLSSLELGDSALYFCASSSPLAGGAYNEQFFGPGTRLTVL.

The chain combines TRBV4-3 with TRBJ2-2, with D perhaps matching TRBD1 (6 bases). V gave up 0 bases and J gave up 8 bases, with 13 bases separating them. The CDR3 runs to 15 residues. Germline V lookup: CDR1 LGHNA, CDR2 YSLEER. This chain's CDR3 is CASSQDHGQRGELFF. The CDR3 DNA is TGCGCCAGCAGCCAAGATCACGGACAGAGGGGGGAGCTGTTTTTT.

The V and J genes are TRBV27 and TRBJ1-1, with D hard to call. The V end lost 8 bases, the J end lost 6 bases, and 13 bases lay between the germline ends. This CDR3 is 12 amino acids long. CDR1 MNHEY and CDR2 SMNVEV come from the germline V gene (reference sequence). DNA of the CDR3: TGTGCCAGCCTTGGTCAATGGCCTGAAGCTTTCTTT. It is translated as CASLGQWPEAFF.

V is TRBV25-1 and J is TRBJ1-4; no definite D call. The CDR3 is 14 residues long. V was cut by 7 bases and J by 6 bases, with 15 bases left in between. Germline CDR1 reads MGHDK; CDR2 reads SYGVNS. This chain's CDR3 is CASNKRGDDEKLFF. CDR3 sequence (DNA): TGTGCCAGCAACAAAAGAGGAGATGATGAAAAACTGTTTTTT. Looking up the rest from reference TRBV25-1 and TRBJ1-4 gives the full variable domain: EADIYQTPRYLVIGTGKKITLECSQTMGHDKMYWYQQDPGMELHLIHYSYGVNSTEKGDLSSESTVSRIRTEHFPLTLESARPSHTSQYLCASNKRGDDEKLFFGSGTQLSVL.

V is TRBV6-2 or TRBV6-3 and J is TRBJ2-7; TRBD2 matches 7 bases. The CDR3 sequence is 14 residues long. V lost 2 bases to trimming and J lost 6 bases; unmatched junction nucleotides: 7. Germline V CDR1 and CDR2: MNHEY, SVGEGT. CDR3 region: CASSYVRERGEQYF. Written as DNA, the CDR3 is TGTGCCAGCAGTTACGTCCGGGAGCGGGGCGAGCAGTACTTC.

This clone appeared once. V gene TRBV27 combines with J gene TRBJ1-2; D gene uncertain. CDR1 is MNHEY and CDR2 is SMNVEV in the germline V gene (reference sequence). V was pared by 2 bases and J by 6 bases, with 10 bases between. The CDR3 length is 13 residues. CDR3 region: CASSLGRADGYTF. The CDR3 DNA follows: TGTGCCAGCAGTTTAGGGCGAGCCGATGGCTACACCTTC.

This clone was counted a single time. V and J are TRBV27 and TRBJ1-6; D possibly corresponds to TRBD1 (6 bases). The CDR3 runs to 19 residues. Germline lookup yields CDR1 MNHEY and CDR2 SMNVEV (reference sequence). V was trimmed by 5 bases and J by 2 bases, leaving 22 bases between them. Here the CDR3 reads CASSALFDTGMTYNSPLHF. For the CDR3, the DNA is TGTGCCAGCAGTGCCCTATTCGATACAGGGATGACCTATAATTCACCCCTCCACTTT.

Worth noting for this clone: Germline is not matched at one junction end, which may reflect a read error. V and J are TRBV11-2 and TRBJ1-1; no definite D call. Germline CDR1 is SGHAT and CDR2 is FQNNGV. The CDR3 covers 12 residues. The CDR3 DNA reads as TGTGCCAGCAGTCCCTCCGAGACTCCTCGGGTCTTT. Protein: CASSPSETPRVF.

The rearrangement links TRBV7-9 to TRBJ2-2, with 7 nucleotides matching TRBD2. CDR1 and CDR2 from the germline V gene are SEHNR and FQNEAQ (reference sequence). The CDR3 spans 16 residues. The V segment lost 3 bases and the J segment 4 bases; nucleotides outside the gene matches: 8. The CDR3 DNA follows: TGTGCCAGCAGCTTCCTTAAATCGGGGGGCACCGGGGAGCTGTTTTTT. This translates into CASSFLKSGGTGELFF.

This clone was detected only once. The V and J genes are TRBV7-9 and TRBJ1-1; 8 bases agree with TRBD1. The CDR3 length is 15 residues. V was clipped by 5 bases and J by 1 base; unmatched bases: 6. Germline V CDR1 and CDR2: SEHNR, FQNEAQ (reference sequence). This CDR3 reads CASSTGQGGNTEAFF. Here the CDR3 DNA reads TGTGCCAGCAGCACCGGACAGGGAGGGAACACTGAAGCTTTCTTT.

V usage is TRBV24-1 and J usage is TRBJ2-5; 7 nucleotides align to TRBD1. The germline V gene has CDR1 KGHDR and CDR2 SFDVKD. With 4 bases clipped from V and 3 bases from J, the junction kept 7 bases outside the gene matches. The CDR3 runs to 15 residues. The CDR3 DNA reads as TGTGCCACCAGTGACAGGGACAGACGTAAAGAGACCCAGTACTTC. It codes for CATSDRDRRKETQYF.

The rearrangement links TRBV9 to TRBJ2-1, with 15 bases lining up with TRBD2. CDR3 length equals 17 residues. Per germline, CDR1 SGDLS and CDR2 YYNGEE. V lost 3 bases, J lost 2 bases, and 3 bases stayed unmatched. CDR3 region: CASSGGTSGRTYNEQFF. The CDR3 DNA reads TGTGCCAGCAGCGGGGGGACTAGCGGGAGGACCTACAATGAGCAGTTCTTC.

The rearrangement uses TRBV19 and TRBJ1-6, with 8 positions matching TRBD1. Germline-derived CDR1 and CDR2 are LNHDA and SQIVND (reference sequence). The CDR3 has 17 amino acids. Germline trimming cut 3 bases from V and 7 bases from J; bases unmatched to any gene: 11. The CDR3 reads CASSISRTGMVNSPLHF. Here the CDR3 DNA reads TGTGCCAGTAGTATCTCCCGGACAGGGATGGTGAATTCACCCCTCCACTTT. The full variable domain, its missing parts supplied by reference TRBV19 and TRBJ1-6, is DGGITQSPKYLFRKEGQNVTLSCEQNLNHDAMYWYRQDPGQGLRLIYYSQIVNDFQKGDIAEGYSVSREKKESFPLTVTSAQKNPTAFYLCASSISRTGMVNSPLHFGNGTRLTVT.

This clone was found a few times. The rearrangement uses TRBV29-1 and TRBJ1-4, with TRBD1 matching over 9 bases. Germline loops: CDR1 SQVTM, CDR2 ANQGSEA. V shed 1 base and J 7 bases; nucleotides not matched to a gene: 1. This CDR3 comprises 13 residues. As DNA, the CDR3 is TGCAGCGTTGAAGGGACAGGGGTTGAAAAACTGTTTTTT. This sequence encodes CSVEGTGVEKLFF.

The chain combines TRBV5-4 with TRBJ2-2; 10 nucleotides line up with TRBD2. CDR1 and CDR2 from the germline V gene are SGHNT and YYREEE (reference sequence). J was trimmed by 5 bases and V by 5 bases; bases with no gene match: 9. CDR3 length equals 16 residues. The CDR3 nucleotides read TGTGCCAGCAGGAGCACGACTAGCGGGCCGACCGGGGAGCTGTTTTTT. Its protein is CASRSTTSGPTGELFF.

The chain joins TRBV19 to TRBJ1-2; D unclear. This CDR3 region has 13 residues. Germline CDR1 LNHDA, CDR2 SQIVND (reference sequence). V was clipped by 1 base and J by 7 bases, with 10 bases between them. CDR3 sequence: CASSIGQTGGYTF. The CDR3 DNA reads TGTGCCAGTAGTATAGGGCAGACTGGTGGCTACACCTTC. Filled out from reference TRBV19 and TRBJ1-2, the complete variable domain reads DGGITQSPKYLFRKEGQNVTLSCEQNLNHDAMYWYRQDPGQGLRLIYYSQIVNDFQKGDIAEGYSVSREKKESFPLTVTSAQKNPTAFYLCASSIGQTGGYTFGSGTRLTVV.